This T cell receptor beta chain was recovered during a study of T cells in Graves' hyperthyroidism and ophthalmopathy. This clonotype was seen a few times. As yet, its antigen is unknown. Using RNA transcripts as the source, TCR beta CDR3 regions were amplified. During a first-round RT-PCR of the TCR CDR3, the HTBI primer set was used. TCRdb re-called the multiplex PCR reads through MiXCR, storing one row per CDR3 protein. The sample has about 510,000 distinct CDR3 sequences; roughly 15% are singletons. Trimming left V 5 bases short and J 8 bases short, with 18 bases between. This CDR3 has 15 amino acids. Germline values: CDR1 MGHDK, CDR2 SYGVNS. Study-level findings and limits: Using 13 V-J features, a model discriminated ophthalmopathy from stable hyperthyroidism. Most thyroid clonotypes expanded above 0.001 were also detected in blood.

Clinical symptoms, serum thyroxine, TRAb, thyroid ultrasound and orbital computed tomography informed diagnoses. PBMCs were derived from about 10 ml fresh peripheral blood. The clonotype originates from a middle-aged woman with Graves' hyperthyroidism. The rearrangement uses TRBV25-1 and TRBJ2-2; tentative D call: TRBD1 (6 bases). Specimen: blood. The CDR3 reads CASSPATGNSGELFF. The CDR3 DNA follows: TGTGCCAGCAGTCCGGCCACAGGGAATTCAGGGGAGCTGTTTTTT.